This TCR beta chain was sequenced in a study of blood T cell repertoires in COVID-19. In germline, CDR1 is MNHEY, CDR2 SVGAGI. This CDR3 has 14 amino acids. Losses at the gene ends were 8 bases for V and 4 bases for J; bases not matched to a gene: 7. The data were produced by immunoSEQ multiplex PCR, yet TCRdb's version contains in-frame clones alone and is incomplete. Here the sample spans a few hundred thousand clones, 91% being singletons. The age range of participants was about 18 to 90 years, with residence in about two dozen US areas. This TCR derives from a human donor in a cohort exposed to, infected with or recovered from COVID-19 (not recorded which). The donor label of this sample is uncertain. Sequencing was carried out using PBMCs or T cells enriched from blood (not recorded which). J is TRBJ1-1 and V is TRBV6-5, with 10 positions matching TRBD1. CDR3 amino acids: CASLDRGLATEAFF. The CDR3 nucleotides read TGTGCCAGCTTAGACAGGGGGCTCGCCACTGAAGCTTTCTTT.